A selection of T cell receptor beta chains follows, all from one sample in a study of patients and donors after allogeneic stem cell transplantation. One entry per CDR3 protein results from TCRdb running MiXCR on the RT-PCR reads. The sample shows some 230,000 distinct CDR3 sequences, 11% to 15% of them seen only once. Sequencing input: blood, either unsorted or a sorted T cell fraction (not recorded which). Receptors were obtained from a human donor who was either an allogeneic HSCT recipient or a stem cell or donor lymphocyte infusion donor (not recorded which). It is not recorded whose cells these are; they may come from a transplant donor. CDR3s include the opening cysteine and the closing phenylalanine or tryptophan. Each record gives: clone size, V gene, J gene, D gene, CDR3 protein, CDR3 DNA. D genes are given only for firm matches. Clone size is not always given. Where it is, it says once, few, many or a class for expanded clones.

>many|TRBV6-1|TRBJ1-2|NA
CASSGAPANYGYTF
TGTGCCAGCAGTGGGGCCCCAGCTAACTATGGCTACACCTTC
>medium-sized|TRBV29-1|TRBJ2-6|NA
CSVAFTGANVLTF
TGCAGCGTCGCCTTTACTGGGGCCAACGTCCTGACTTTC
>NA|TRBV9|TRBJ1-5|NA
CASSVGSEILSNQPQHF
TGTGCCAGCAGCGTAGGCTCCGAAATATTAAGCAATCAGCCCCAGCATTTT
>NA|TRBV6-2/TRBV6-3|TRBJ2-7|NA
CASSSPGGAWNEQYF
TGTGCCAGCAGCTCCCCCGGGGGTGCTTGGAACGAGCAGTACTTC
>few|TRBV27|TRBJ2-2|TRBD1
CASSLYRGTGTGELFF
TGTGCCAGCAGTCTATACAGGGGGACGGGCACCGGGGAGCTGTTTTTT
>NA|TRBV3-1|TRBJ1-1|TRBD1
CASSPLRQGRTEAFF
TGTGCCAGCAGCCCTCTTCGACAGGGGAGGACTGAAGCTTTCTTT
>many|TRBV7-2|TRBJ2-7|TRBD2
CASSLGLLAGPYEQYF
TGTGCCAGCAGCTTAGGTCTGCTAGCGGGCCCCTACGAGCAGTACTTC
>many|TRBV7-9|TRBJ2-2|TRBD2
CASSLKSGGTSGELFF
TGTGCCAGCAGCTTAAAGAGCGGGGGGACGTCCGGGGAGCTGTTTTTT
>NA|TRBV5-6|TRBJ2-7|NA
CASSRDRVLEQYF
TGTGCCAGCAGCAGGGACCGGGTCCTCGAGCAGTACTTC
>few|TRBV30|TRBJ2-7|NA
CAWSGRSYEQYF
TGTGCCTGGAGTGGTAGGTCCTACGAGCAGTACTTC
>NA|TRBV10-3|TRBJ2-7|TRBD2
CAISETRGRGYYEQYF
TGTGCCATCAGTGAGACTCGCGGGAGGGGGTACTACGAGCAGTACTTC
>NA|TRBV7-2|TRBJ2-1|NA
CASSFGRVNEQFF
TGTGCCAGCAGCTTTGGGCGGGTGAATGAGCAGTTCTTC
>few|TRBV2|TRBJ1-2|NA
CASSGRRGAYGYTF
TGTGCCAGCAGTGGCCGACGAGGCGCCTATGGCTACACCTTC
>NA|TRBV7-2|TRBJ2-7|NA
CASSTAGGSSYEQYF
TGTGCCAGCAGCACCGCCGGAGGAAGTTCCTACGAGCAGTACTTC
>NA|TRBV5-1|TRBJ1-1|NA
CASSFWGLNTEAFF
TGCGCCAGCAGCTTTTGGGGTTTGAACACTGAAGCTTTCTTT